The rows below give T cell receptor beta chains drawn from one sample of a study of blood T cell repertoires in COVID-19. Clones were read by immunoSEQ multiplex PCR, and TCRdb kept only the in-frame ones, dropping some. The sample includes around 150,000 clones, approximately 86% of them seen just once. Source material: peripheral blood. The source is a middle-aged woman with COVID-19, enrolled during active disease. CDR3s include the opening cysteine and the closing phenylalanine or tryptophan. Fields, in order: J gene, clone size, V gene, CDR3 length, D gene, CDR3 DNA, CDR3 protein. D genes are given only for firm matches. Some rows mark clone size as missing; the rest say once, few, many or name a class of expanded clone.

J: TRBJ2-7; size: -; V: TRBV11-3; length: 16; D: TRBD2; DNA: TGTGCCAGCAGCAGCCTAGCGGGAGCCGGCACCTACGAGCAGTACTTC; CDR3: CASSSLAGAGTYEQYF
J: TRBJ2-1; size: -; V: TRBV7-2; length: 13; D: TRBD1; DNA: TGTGCCAGCAGCTTAGCCGACAGGGGTGAGCAGTTCTTC; CDR3: CASSLADRGEQFF
J: TRBJ2-7; size: -; V: TRBV28; length: 12; D: -; DNA: TGTGCCAGCAGTTCGACAGTCTACGAGCAGTACTTC; CDR3: CASSSTVYEQYF
J: TRBJ1-4; size: -; V: TRBV5-1; length: 14; D: -; DNA: TGCGCCAGCCGGAGGAGCAGGGGACATGAAAAACTGTTTTTT; CDR3: CASRRSRGHEKLFF
J: TRBJ1-1; size: -; V: TRBV6-5; length: 13; D: -; DNA: TGTGCCAGCAGTTACGGGAGAAGGTCGGCGGCTTTCTTT; CDR3: CASSYGRRSAAFF
J: TRBJ2-2; size: -; V: TRBV24-1; length: 17; D: -; DNA: TGTGCCACCAGTGCGCGAGGCGGCCAGGGGTGGACCGGGGAGCTGTTTTTT; CDR3: CATSARGGQGWTGELFF
J: TRBJ2-5; size: -; V: TRBV7-9; length: 14; D: -; DNA: TGTGCCAGCAGCTTAGTGGCAGGGAGGGAGACCCAGTACTTC; CDR3: CASSLVAGRETQYF
J: TRBJ1-1; size: -; V: TRBV5-6; length: 11; D: -; DNA: TGTGCCAGCAGTATGAACACTGAAGCTTTCTTT; CDR3: CASSMNTEAFF
J: TRBJ1-6; size: -; V: TRBV6-1; length: 15; D: -; DNA: TGTGCCAGCAGTGAGGGGAGGTTGGGTAATTCACCCCTCCACTTT; CDR3: CASSEGRLGNSPLHF
J: TRBJ1-6; size: -; V: TRBV28; length: 12; D: -; DNA: TGTGCCAGCAGCCTAGGGAGTTCACCCCTCCACTTT; CDR3: CASSLGSSPLHF
J: TRBJ1-6; size: -; V: TRBV14; length: 13; D: -; DNA: TGTGCCAGCAGCCAAGATGGGAGATCACCCCTCCACTTT; CDR3: CASSQDGRSPLHF
J: TRBJ2-5; size: -; V: TRBV11-2; length: 15; D: TRBD2; DNA: TGTGCCAGCAGCTTAGCGACTAGCGATGTAGAGACCCAGTACTTC; CDR3: CASSLATSDVETQYF
J: TRBJ1-4; size: -; V: TRBV7-6; length: 15; D: TRBD1; DNA: TGTGCCAGCAGCTCGAACAGGGGATTCAATGAAAAACTGTTTTTT; CDR3: CASSSNRGFNEKLFF
J: TRBJ1-4; size: -; V: TRBV23-1; length: 15; D: -; DNA: TGCGCCAGCAGTCAGCCCGTCACAGCTCAAGAAAAACTGTTTTTT; CDR3: CASSQPVTAQEKLFF
J: TRBJ1-5; size: few; V: TRBV4-2; length: 15; D: -; DNA: TGTGCCAGCAGCCAAGGGGGGCCCGACAATCAGCCCCAGCATTTT; CDR3: CASSQGGPDNQPQHF
J: TRBJ2-6; size: -; V: TRBV30; length: 16; D: TRBD1; DNA: TGTGCCTGGGGCGGGACAGGACGCTCTGGGGCCAACGTCCTGACTTTC; CDR3: CAWGGTGRSGANVLTF
J: TRBJ1-2; size: -; V: TRBV9; length: 19; D: TRBD1; DNA: TGTGCCAGCAGCGTAACGCCCCTTACCGCCACAGGGGGCGCTTCCGGCTACACCTTC; CDR3: CASSVTPLTATGGASGYTF
J: TRBJ1-2; size: -; V: TRBV19; length: 14; D: TRBD1; DNA: TGTGCCAGTAGTGAAAGGCGGACAGGGGGTGGCTACACCTTC; CDR3: CASSERRTGGGYTF
J: TRBJ1-1; size: few; V: TRBV7-3; length: 15; D: -; DNA: TGTGCCAGCAGCGACGGCGCGGCGGGGGACACTGAAGCTTTCTTT; CDR3: CASSDGAAGDTEAFF
J: TRBJ2-4; size: -; V: TRBV19; length: 19; D: TRBD2; DNA: TGTGCCAGTAGTATAGATCTATCGGGGGGGCGGATGGGCAAAAACATTCAGTACTTC; CDR3: CASSIDLSGGRMGKNIQYF
J: TRBJ1-1; size: -; V: TRBV7-3; length: 12; D: TRBD1; DNA: TGTGCCAGCAGCTCGGACAGGGGCAAGGCTTTCTTT; CDR3: CASSSDRGKAFF
J: TRBJ2-2; size: -; V: TRBV5-1; length: 13; D: -; DNA: TGCGCCAGTAGAGGACAGAACACCGGGGAGCTGTTTTTT; CDR3: CASRGQNTGELFF
J: TRBJ1-1; size: -; V: TRBV2; length: 13; D: -; DNA: TGTGCCAGCATCGGTTTCATGAACACTGAAGCTTTCTTT; CDR3: CASIGFMNTEAFF
J: TRBJ1-1; size: -; V: TRBV19; length: 16; D: -; DNA: TGTGCCAGTAGTATAGAGGCGCGGGGGCTTCGCACTGAAGCTTTCTTT; CDR3: CASSIEARGLRTEAFF
J: TRBJ2-1; size: -; V: TRBV28; length: 14; D: TRBD2; DNA: TGTGCCAGCAGTCGGACTAGGGGCTACAATGAGCAGTTCTTC; CDR3: CASSRTRGYNEQFF
J: TRBJ1-5; size: few; V: TRBV10-3; length: 14; D: -; DNA: TGTGCCATCAGTGCGGGGGGAGGGGGTCAGCCCCAGCATTTT; CDR3: CAISAGGGGQPQHF
J: TRBJ1-1; size: -; V: TRBV25-1; length: 13; D: TRBD1; DNA: TGTGCCAGCAGTGAGGCCGGGACAGCCCCTAGAGCCTTT; CDR3: CASSEAGTAPRAF
J: TRBJ1-2; size: once; V: TRBV4-2; length: 14; D: -; DNA: TGTGCCAGCAGCCAAGGCGAGGGATTACGAGGCTACACCTTC; CDR3: CASSQGEGLRGYTF
J: TRBJ2-5; size: -; V: TRBV29-1; length: 11; D: -; DNA: TGCAGCTTCCGTAGCGGAGAGACCCAGTACTTC; CDR3: CSFRSGETQYF
J: TRBJ1-1; size: once; V: TRBV6-4; length: 13; D: -; DNA: TGTGCCAGCAGTGCGACTGAAAACACTGAAGCTTTCTTT; CDR3: CASSATENTEAFF
J: TRBJ2-7; size: -; V: TRBV5-1; length: 14; D: TRBD2; DNA: TGCGCCAGCAGCATATCTAGCGGCTCCTACGAGCAGTACTTC; CDR3: CASSISSGSYEQYF
J: TRBJ1-5; size: few; V: TRBV21-1; length: 18; D: -; DNA: TGTGCCAGCAGCAGAGCCACAAGGGGTTATTATAGCAATCAGCCCCAGCATTTT; CDR3: CASSRATRGYYSNQPQHF
J: TRBJ2-1; size: few; V: TRBV10-1; length: 13; D: -; DNA: TGCGCCAGCTCCCTCTTCGGGGACAATGAGCAGTTCTTC; CDR3: CASSLFGDNEQFF
J: TRBJ2-7; size: -; V: TRBV9; length: 14; D: TRBD1; DNA: TGTGCCAGCAGCGTCGGGACAGGAGCCTACGAGCAGTACTTC; CDR3: CASSVGTGAYEQYF
J: TRBJ1-1; size: -; V: TRBV4-1; length: 19; D: TRBD1; DNA: TGCGCCAGCAGCCAAATGGTCGGACAGGGATCCTCCATGGTCACTGAAGCTTTCTTT; CDR3: CASSQMVGQGSSMVTEAFF
J: TRBJ1-5; size: -; V: TRBV19; length: 14; D: -; DNA: TGTGCCAGTAGTCTTAGGGGTGTCAAACAGCCCCAGCATTTT; CDR3: CASSLRGVKQPQHF
J: TRBJ2-2; size: -; V: TRBV5-6; length: 15; D: -; DNA: TGTGCCAGCAGCTTGCAACCCAACGGAGGCGGGGAGCTGTTTTTT; CDR3: CASSLQPNGGGELFF
J: TRBJ2-1; size: -; V: TRBV7-8; length: 17; D: -; DNA: TGTGCCAGCAGCTCCCCTCTGACAGGGATTACCGGGGGTGAGCAGTTCTTC; CDR3: CASSSPLTGITGGEQFF
J: TRBJ2-5; size: -; V: TRBV11-3; length: 14; D: TRBD2; DNA: TGTGCCAGCAGCCCCGGGACTAGCGGGAAGACCCAGTACTTC; CDR3: CASSPGTSGKTQYF
J: TRBJ1-5; size: -; V: TRBV7-9; length: 12; D: TRBD1; DNA: TGTGCCAGCAGCACCAGGACAGGGTCGATCCATTTT; CDR3: CASSTRTGSIHF
J: TRBJ2-5; size: -; V: TRBV24-1; length: 16; D: TRBD2; DNA: TGTGCCACCAGTGACAGACTAGCGGGAGGGCCGGAGACCCAGTACTTC; CDR3: CATSDRLAGGPETQYF